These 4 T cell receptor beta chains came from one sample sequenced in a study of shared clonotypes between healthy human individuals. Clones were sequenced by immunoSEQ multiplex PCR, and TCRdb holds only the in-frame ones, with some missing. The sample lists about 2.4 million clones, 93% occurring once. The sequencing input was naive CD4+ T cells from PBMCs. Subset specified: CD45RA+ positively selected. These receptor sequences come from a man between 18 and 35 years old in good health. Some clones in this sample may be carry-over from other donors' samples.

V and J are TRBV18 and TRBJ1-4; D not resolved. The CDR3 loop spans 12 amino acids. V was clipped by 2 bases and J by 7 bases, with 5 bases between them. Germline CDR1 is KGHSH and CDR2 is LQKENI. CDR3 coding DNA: TGTGCCAGCTCACCAGTGGGTGAAAAACTGTTTTTT. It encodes CASSPVGEKLFF.

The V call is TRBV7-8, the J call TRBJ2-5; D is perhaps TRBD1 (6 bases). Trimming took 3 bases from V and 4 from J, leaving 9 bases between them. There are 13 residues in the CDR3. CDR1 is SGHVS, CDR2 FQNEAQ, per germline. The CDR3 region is CASSLGAGETQYF. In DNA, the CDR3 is TGTGCCAGCAGCTTGGGGGCCGGAGAGACCCAGTACTTC.

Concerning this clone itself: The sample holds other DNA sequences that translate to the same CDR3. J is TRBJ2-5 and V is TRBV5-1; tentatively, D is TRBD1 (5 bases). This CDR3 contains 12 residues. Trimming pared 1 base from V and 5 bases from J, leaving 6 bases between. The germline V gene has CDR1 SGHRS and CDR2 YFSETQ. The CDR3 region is CASSLKGETQYF. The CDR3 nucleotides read TGCGCCAGCAGCTTGAAGGGGGAGACCCAGTACTTC.

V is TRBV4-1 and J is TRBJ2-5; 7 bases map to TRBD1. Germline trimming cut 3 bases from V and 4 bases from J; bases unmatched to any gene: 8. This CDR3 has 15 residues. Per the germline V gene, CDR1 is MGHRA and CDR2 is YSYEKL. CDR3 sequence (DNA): TGCGCCAGCAGCCATTCGGACAGGCAGTTAGAGACCCAGTACTTC. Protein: CASSHSDRQLETQYF.